This T cell receptor (beta chain) was found in a study of blood T cell repertoires in COVID-19. Individuals drawn from approximately 26 US areas were about 18 to 95 years old. Clinical histories supplied by participants themselves formed the basis of cohort assignment. Resolution of symptoms, clearance, or two negative PCRs was present in recovered Cohort 3 donors. CDR1 and CDR2 (germline): MNHEY, SVGAGI. Trimming removed 7 bases from V and 7 bases from J, with 16 bases in between. The CDR3 covers 13 residues. Per the study methods: Estimated nucleated cell counts came from reference gene primer amplification. Here immunoSEQ multiplex PCR was the method, and the copy in TCRdb shows in-frame clones only, minus some. For V, J and clone size, that table is used; D and trimming come from the DNA. The table shows 250,000 to 300,000 clones, with around 86% occurring only once.

This sequence was found in a man aged 18 to 29 who had recovered from COVID-19. The chain recombines TRBV6-5 with TRBJ2-5; possibly TRBD1 for D (5 bases). The material sequenced was PBMCs or T cells enriched from blood (not recorded which). The chain's CDR3 is CASTEPGPRTQYF. The DNA of the CDR3 is TGTGCCAGCACGGAACCAGGGCCCAGGACCCAGTACTTC.